These 8 T cell receptor beta chains came from one sample sequenced in a study of OX40 agonist ivuxolimab in advanced cancers. This table comes from immunoSEQ multiplex PCR, and its TCRdb copy is limited to in-frame clones, with some not included. The table records about 48,000 clones, approximately 84% of them present only once. The specimen comprised CD4+ or CD8+ T cells sorted from blood, sampled in a trial of the OX40 agonist ivuxolimab. The origin of the receptors is an adult with an advanced solid tumor such as melanoma, head and neck, liver or kidney cancer.

The gene calls are TRBV18 and TRBJ2-3, with D hard to call. The V end was cut by 3 bases, the J end by 2 bases, with 3 bases between. The germline gives CDR1 KGHSH, CDR2 LQKENI. The CDR3 consists of 12 residues. The CDR3: CASSPYTDTQYF. The CDR3 DNA follows: TGTGCCAGCTCACCCTACACAGATACGCAGTATTTT.

There are a few counts of this clone. The chain couples TRBV9 to TRBJ2-5; either TRBD1 or TRBD2 may supply D (7 bases each). The CDR3 length is 15 residues. Looked up from germline, CDR1 is SGDLS and CDR2 is YYNGEE. The germline V and J ends were trimmed by 0 bases and 10 bases, with 19 bases remaining between them. CDR3 sequence: CASSVEGNRGGSQYF. CDR3 bases: TGTGCCAGCAGCGTAGAGGGTAACAGGGGAGGGAGCCAGTACTTC.

The chain couples TRBV21-1 to TRBJ2-7; the listed D gene, TRBD2, was not tested against the DNA. TRBV21-1 is designated a pseudogene. The CDR3 is made up of 17 amino acids. Here the CDR3 reads CASSKGGVEGLSYEQYF. The CDR3 DNA reads TGTGCCAGCAGCAAAGGGGGGGTCGAGGGCCTCTCCTACGAGCAGTACTTC.

The rearrangement uses TRBV7-6 and TRBJ2-7; D remains ambiguous. The CDR3 is made up of 13 amino acids. With 5 bases removed from V and 7 bases from J, the gap between germline ends came to 15 bases. Germline assignment: CDR1 SGHVS and CDR2 FNYEAQ. This chain's CDR3 is CASSPWPDGEQYF. CDR3 nucleotides: TGTGCCAGCAGCCCTTGGCCAGACGGGGAGCAGTACTTC.

CDR3 sequence (DNA): TGTGCCACCAGCAGAGGCCGACAGGATGCAACTAATGAAAAACTGTTTTTT. It codes for CATSRGRQDATNEKLFF. The chain carries TRBV15 and TRBJ1-4; D is possibly TRBD1 (6 bases). Trimming took 1 base from V and 0 from J, leaving 12 bases between them. Per the germline V gene, CDR1 is LNHNV and CDR2 is YYDKDF (reference sequence). There are 17 residues in the CDR3.

The chain joins TRBV7-3 to TRBJ2-7; perhaps TRBD2 as D (7 bases). CDR1 and CDR2 from the germline V gene are SGHTA and FQGTGA. The CDR3 extends over 15 amino acids. The V gene lost 6 bases and the J gene lost 2 bases, with 17 bases spanning the gap. The CDR3 sequence is CASRKGGSPPYEQYF. The CDR3 DNA sequence: TGTGCCAGCAGGAAGGGGGGGTCCCCTCCCTACGAGCAGTACTTC. The full variable domain, rest sourced from reference TRBV7-3 and TRBJ2-7, is GAGVSQTPSNKVTEKGKYVELRCDPISGHTALYWYRQSLGQGPEFLIYFQGTGAADDSGLPNDRFFAVRPEGSVSTLKIQRTERGDSAVYLCASRKGGSPPYEQYFGPGTRLTVT.

This chain connects TRBV7-8 to TRBJ2-3; D might be TRBD1 (6 bases). CDR1 is SGHVS and CDR2 is FQNEAQ in the germline V gene. V was trimmed by 2 bases and J by 4 bases, leaving 16 bases between them. The CDR3 spans 16 residues. The CDR3 region has the DNA TGTGCCAGCAGCTTACGGCGGCTAGAGGGGGCAGATACGCAGTATTTT. Its translation: CASSLRRLEGADTQYF.

The chain joins TRBV6-1 to TRBJ2-1; 9 bases match TRBD1. This CDR3 has 15 residues. Germline V CDR1 and CDR2: MNHNS, SASEGT. J was trimmed by 6 bases and V by 6 bases; bases with no gene match: 9. The CDR3 reads CASRGTGSAFNEQFF. The CDR3 nucleotides are TGTGCCAGCAGGGGGACAGGGTCAGCCTTCAATGAGCAGTTCTTC.